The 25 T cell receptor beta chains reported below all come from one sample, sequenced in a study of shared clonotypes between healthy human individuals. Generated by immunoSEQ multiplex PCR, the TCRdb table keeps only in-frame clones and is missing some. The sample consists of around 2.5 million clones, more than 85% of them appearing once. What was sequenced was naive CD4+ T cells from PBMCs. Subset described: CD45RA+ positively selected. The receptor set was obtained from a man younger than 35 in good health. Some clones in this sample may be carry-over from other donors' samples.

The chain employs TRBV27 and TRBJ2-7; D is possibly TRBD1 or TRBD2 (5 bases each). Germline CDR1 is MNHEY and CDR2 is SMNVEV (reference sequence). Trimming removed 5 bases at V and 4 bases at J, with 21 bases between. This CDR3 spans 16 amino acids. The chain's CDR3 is CASSAYRDGTLYEQYF. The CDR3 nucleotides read TGTGCCAGCAGTGCGTACCGGGACGGAACCCTTTACGAGCAGTACTTC.

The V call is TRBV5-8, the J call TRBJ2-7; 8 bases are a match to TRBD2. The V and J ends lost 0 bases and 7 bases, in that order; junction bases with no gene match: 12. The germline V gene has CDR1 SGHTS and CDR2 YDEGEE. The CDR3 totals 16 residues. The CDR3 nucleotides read TGTGCCAGCAGCTTGGCAGCGGGAGAGGGCCTCCGGGAGCAGTACTTC. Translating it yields CASSLAAGEGLREQYF.

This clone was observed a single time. The CDR3 coding sequence is TGTGCCAGCAGCTTAGATCTACGGCCGACGGGCGAGCAGTACTTC. This translates into CASSLDLRPTGEQYF. The rearrangement joins TRBV7-9 to TRBJ2-7; D remains unclear. Trimming stripped 1 base from V and 6 bases from J, with 16 bases between. This CDR3 has 15 amino acids. Per the germline V gene, CDR1 is SEHNR and CDR2 is FQNEAQ (reference sequence).

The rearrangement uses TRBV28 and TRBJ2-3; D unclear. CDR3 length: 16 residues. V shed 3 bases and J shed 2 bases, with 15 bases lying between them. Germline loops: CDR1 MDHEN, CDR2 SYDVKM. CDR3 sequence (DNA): TGTGCCAGCAGTTTCGTTTATCGGCTAGACACAGATACGCAGTATTTT. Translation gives CASSFVYRLDTDTQYF.

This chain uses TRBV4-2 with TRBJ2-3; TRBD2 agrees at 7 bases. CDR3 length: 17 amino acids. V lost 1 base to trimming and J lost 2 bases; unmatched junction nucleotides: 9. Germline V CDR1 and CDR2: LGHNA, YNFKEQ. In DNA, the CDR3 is TGTGCCAGCAGCCAAGGCGGGCGGGGGAGGGTCACAGATACGCAGTATTTT. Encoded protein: CASSQGGRGRVTDTQYF.

The CDR3 region is CASSGSSDPSGRAKEQFF. CDR3 bases: TGTGCCAGCAGTGGTTCTTCTGATCCAAGCGGGAGGGCCAAGGAGCAGTTCTTC. This chain joins TRBV7-4 and TRBJ2-1; 10 bases match TRBD2. This CDR3 has 18 residues. Trimming at V came to 6 bases and at J to 10 bases, leaving 21 bases not matched to a gene. Looked up from germline, CDR1 is SGHVT and CDR2 is SQSDAQ. Supplemented by reference TRBV7-4 and TRBJ2-1, the full variable domain reads GAGVSQSPRYKVAKRGRDVALRCDSISGHVTLYWYRQTLGQGSEVLTYSQSDAQRDKSGRPSGRFSAERPERSVSTLKIQRTEQGDSAVYLCASSGSSDPSGRAKEQFFGPGTRLTVL.

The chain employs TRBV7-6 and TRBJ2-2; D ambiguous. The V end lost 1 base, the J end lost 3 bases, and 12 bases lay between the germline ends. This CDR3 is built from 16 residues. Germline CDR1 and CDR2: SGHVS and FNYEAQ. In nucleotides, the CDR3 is TGTGCCAGCAGCTTAGGTATTAGCAAGTACACCGGGGAGCTGTTTTTT. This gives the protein CASSLGISKYTGELFF.

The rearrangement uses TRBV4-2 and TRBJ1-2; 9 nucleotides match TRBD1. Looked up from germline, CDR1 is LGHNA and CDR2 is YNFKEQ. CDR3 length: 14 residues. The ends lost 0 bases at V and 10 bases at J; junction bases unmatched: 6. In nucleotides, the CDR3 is TGTGCCAGCAGCCAAGACCACCGGGACAGGGTCTACACCTTC. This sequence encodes CASSQDHRDRVYTF.

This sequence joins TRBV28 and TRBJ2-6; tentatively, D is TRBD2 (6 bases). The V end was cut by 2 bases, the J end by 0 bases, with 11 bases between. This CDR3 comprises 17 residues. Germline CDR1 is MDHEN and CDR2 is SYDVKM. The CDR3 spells CASSLGGAYSGANVLTF. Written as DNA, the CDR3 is TGTGCCAGCAGTTTAGGCGGGGCCTACTCTGGGGCCAACGTCCTGACTTTC.

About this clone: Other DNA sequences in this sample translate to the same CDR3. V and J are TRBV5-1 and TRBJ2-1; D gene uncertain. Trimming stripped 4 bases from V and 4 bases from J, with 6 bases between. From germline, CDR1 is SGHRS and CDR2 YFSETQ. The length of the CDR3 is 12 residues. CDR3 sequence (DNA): TGCGCCAGCAGCCCGGATTACAATGAGCAGTTCTTC. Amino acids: CASSPDYNEQFF.

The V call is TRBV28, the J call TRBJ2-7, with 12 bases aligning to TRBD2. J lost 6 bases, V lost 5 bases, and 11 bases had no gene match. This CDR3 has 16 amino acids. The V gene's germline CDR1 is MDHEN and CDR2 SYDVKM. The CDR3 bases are TGTGCCAGCAGTATCATAGGACTAGCGGGGTTCACCGAGCAGTACTTC. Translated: CASSIIGLAGFTEQYF.

The CDR3 region is CASSLVGEGGGELFF. Here the CDR3 DNA reads TGTGCCAGCAGCTTAGTGGGAGAAGGGGGCGGGGAGCTGTTTTTT. The chain combines TRBV7-8 with TRBJ2-2, with D perhaps TRBD1 (6 bases). This CDR3 has 15 residues. CDR1 and CDR2 from the germline V gene are SGHVS and FQNEAQ. V lost 1 base to trimming and J lost 7 bases, with 13 bases between them. The full variable domain, in which reference TRBV7-8 and TRBJ2-2 provide the parts outside the CDR3, is GAGVSQSPRYKVAKRGQDVALRCDPISGHVSLFWYQQALGQGPEFLTYFQNEAQLDKSGLPSDRFFAERPEGSVSTLKIQRTQQEDSAVYLCASSLVGEGGGELFFGEGSRLTVL.

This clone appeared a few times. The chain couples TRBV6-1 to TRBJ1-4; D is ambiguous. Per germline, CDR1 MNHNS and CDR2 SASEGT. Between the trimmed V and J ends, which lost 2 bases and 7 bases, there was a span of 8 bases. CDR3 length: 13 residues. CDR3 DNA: TGTGCCAGCAGTGAACTGTGGGGTGAAAAACTGTTTTTT. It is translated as CASSELWGEKLFF.

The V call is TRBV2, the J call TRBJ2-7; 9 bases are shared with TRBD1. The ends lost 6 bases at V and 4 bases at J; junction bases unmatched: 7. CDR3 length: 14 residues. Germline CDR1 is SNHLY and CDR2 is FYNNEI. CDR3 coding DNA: TGTGCCAGCAGAGAAACAGGGGGCTTGTACGAGCAGTACTTC. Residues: CASRETGGLYEQYF.

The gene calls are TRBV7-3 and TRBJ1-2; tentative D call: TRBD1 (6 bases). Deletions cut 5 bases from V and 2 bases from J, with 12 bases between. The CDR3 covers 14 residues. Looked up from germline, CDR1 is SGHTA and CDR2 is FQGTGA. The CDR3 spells CASSQAGANYGYTF. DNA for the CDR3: TGTGCCAGCAGCCAGGCGGGGGCCAACTATGGCTACACCTTC.

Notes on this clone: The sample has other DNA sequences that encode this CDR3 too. The CDR3 region is CASSAGTGYGYTF. CDR3 DNA sequence: TGTGCCAGCAGTGCGGGGACAGGCTATGGCTACACCTTC. The chain carries TRBV6-4 and TRBJ1-2; TRBD1 aligns across 8 bases. The junction had 2 bases not matched to a gene; V was cut back by 4 bases and J by 4 bases. The CDR3 spans 13 residues. Per the germline V gene, CDR1 is MRHNA and CDR2 is SNTAGT.

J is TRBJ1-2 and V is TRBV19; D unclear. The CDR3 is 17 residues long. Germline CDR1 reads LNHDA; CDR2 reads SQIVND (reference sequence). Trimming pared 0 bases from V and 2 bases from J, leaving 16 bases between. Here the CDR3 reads CASSIDLASTVNYGYTF. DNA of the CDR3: TGTGCCAGTAGTATAGATCTGGCTTCGACGGTAAACTATGGCTACACCTTC.

The CDR3 bases are TGTGCCAGCAGTTACGTTCAGGGGGTTTACGAGCAGTACTTC. Translation: CASSYVQGVYEQYF. The chain recombines TRBV6-6 with TRBJ2-7, with 7 bases identical to TRBD1. V was pared by 2 bases and J by 4 bases, with 5 bases of the junction left unmatched. The CDR3 has 14 residues. Germline CDR1 reads MNHNY; CDR2 reads SVGAGI (reference sequence).

CDR3 sequence reads: CASTPSWEGNYGYTF. The CDR3 coding sequence is TGTGCCAGTACCCCCTCGTGGGAGGGCAACTATGGCTACACCTTC. The rearrangement joins TRBV19 to TRBJ1-2; D call uncertain. V lost 7 bases and J lost 2, with 17 bases in between. The V gene's germline CDR1 is LNHDA and CDR2 SQIVND (reference sequence). CDR3 length equals 15 residues.

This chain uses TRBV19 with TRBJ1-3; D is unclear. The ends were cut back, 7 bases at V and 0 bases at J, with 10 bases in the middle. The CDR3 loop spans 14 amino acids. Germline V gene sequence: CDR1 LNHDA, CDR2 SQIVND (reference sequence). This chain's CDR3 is CASTTGSSGNTIYF. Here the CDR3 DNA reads TGTGCCAGTACCACGGGGTCCTCTGGAAACACCATATATTTT.

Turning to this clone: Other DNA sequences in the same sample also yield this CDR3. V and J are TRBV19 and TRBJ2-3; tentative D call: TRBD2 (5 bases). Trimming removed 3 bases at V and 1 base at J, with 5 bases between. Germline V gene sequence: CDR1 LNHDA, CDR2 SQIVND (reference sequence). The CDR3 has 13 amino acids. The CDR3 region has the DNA TGTGCCAGTAGTATCGGGGGCACAGATACGCAGTATTTT. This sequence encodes CASSIGGTDTQYF.

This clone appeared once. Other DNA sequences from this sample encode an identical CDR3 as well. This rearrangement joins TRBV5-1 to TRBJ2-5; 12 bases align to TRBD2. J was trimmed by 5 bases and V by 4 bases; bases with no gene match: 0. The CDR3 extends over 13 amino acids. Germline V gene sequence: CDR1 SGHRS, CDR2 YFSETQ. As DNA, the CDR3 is TGCGCCAGCAGCGGACTAGCGGGGGAGACCCAGTACTTC. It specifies CASSGLAGETQYF.

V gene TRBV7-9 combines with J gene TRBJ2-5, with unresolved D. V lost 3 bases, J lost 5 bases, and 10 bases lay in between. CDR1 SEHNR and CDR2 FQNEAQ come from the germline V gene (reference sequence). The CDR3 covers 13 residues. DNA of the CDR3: TGTGCCAGCAGCTTCAAGGGTTGGGAGACCCAGTACTTC. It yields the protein CASSFKGWETQYF.

CDR3 nucleotide sequence: TGTGCCAGTGTGACAGCCGAGACCCAGTACTTC. Protein sequence: CASVTAETQYF. V usage is TRBV2 and J usage is TRBJ2-5; D might be TRBD1 (5 bases). Per the germline V gene, CDR1 is SNHLY and CDR2 is FYNNEI. The ends were cut back, 9 bases at V and 5 bases at J, with 10 bases in the middle. The CDR3 is 11 amino acids.

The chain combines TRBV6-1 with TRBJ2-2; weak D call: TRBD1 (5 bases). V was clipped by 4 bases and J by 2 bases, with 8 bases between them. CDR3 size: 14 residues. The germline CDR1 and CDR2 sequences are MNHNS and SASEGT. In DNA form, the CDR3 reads TGTGCCAGCAGTGCGCAGGGCAACACCGGGGAGCTGTTTTTT. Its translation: CASSAQGNTGELFF.